The entry that follows covers one T cell receptor beta chain sequence. Its antigen remains unidentified. The sample comes from a study of T cell repertoires in cytomegalovirus infection. As for the study in general: Selection of CMV epitopes for the study included recently identified HLA-C-restricted and well-studied HLA-B-restricted ones. Through public TCR beta signatures, both CMV infection and matching HLA type were indicated. Study-wide results and caveats: In two of eight donors, the top clonotype was HLA-C-restricted CMV-specific.

In TCRdb, the reads were re-called with MiXCR into one record per CDR3 protein. The sample holds approximately 390,000 distinct CDR3 sequences, nearly 35% seen once. The CDR3 length is 14 residues. The V gene end was trimmed by 4 bases and the J gene end by 2 bases; junction bases not matched to a gene: 2. This TCR came from a human donor in good health (CMV status not recorded). Some clones in this sample may be carry-over from other donors' samples. The source was cultured PBMCs, collected from culture after CMV antigen stimulation. The chain combines TRBV12-3 or TRBV12-4 with TRBJ2-3; 8 nucleotides line up with TRBD2. The CDR3 coding sequence is TGTGCCAGCAGTTATAGCGGGAACACAGATACGCAGTATTTT. Translating gives CASSYSGNTDTQYF.